What follows describes a single TCR beta chain. Its target is unknown. Time point: newly diagnosed GD, antithyroid drugs for less than 3 months. Extracted PBMC RNA gave rise to the TCR library. The guidelines of the American Thyroid Association were the basis for diagnosing Graves' disease. Investigators prepared the TCR beta libraries by applying iRepertoire HTBI primers and Arm-PCR of CDR3 regions. TCRdb reprocessed the multiplex PCR reads with MiXCR, giving one entry per CDR3 protein. The table lists 510,000 or so distinct CDR3 sequences, approximately 12% of them singletons. This specimen belongs to a study of regulatory T cells in long-lasting Graves disease. Germline V gene lookup returns CDR1 SNHLY and CDR2 FYNNEI. CDR3 length: 14 amino acids. Trimming took 6 bases from V and 0 from J, leaving 11 bases between them. Findings and limits, study-wide: Because few samples were included, accuracy may have been lower.

The same data also went into a second study, on T cells in Graves' hyperthyroidism and ophthalmopathy. This second study says: First-round RT-PCR of the TCR CDR3 relied on the HTBI primer set. Most clonotypes that expanded in the thyroid above 0.001 also showed up in blood.

The sequenced sample was peripheral blood mononuclear cells (PBMCs), obtained at new diagnosis, from a patient treated with antithyroid drugs. This receptor was taken from a woman in her 30s with Graves disease. The V and J genes are TRBV2 and TRBJ1-1, with D possibly matching TRBD1 (5 bases). The CDR3 DNA reads TGTGCCAGCAGCCTCTGGGGCATGAACACTGAAGCTTTCTTT. Translated: CASSLWGMNTEAFF.